One TCR beta chain is described in this entry. Its antigen is as yet unknown. RNA totalling roughly 0.45 to 1 ug underwent reverse transcription with random hexamers. Amplification of TCR beta CDR3 across 54 Vbeta and 13 Jbeta was performed with immunoSEQ multiplex PCR. MiXCR, run by TCRdb on the immunoSEQ multiplex PCR reads, gives a single entry per CDR3 protein. This table holds about 300,000 distinct CDR3 sequences, 65% to 90% found once. These data belong to a study of CD8 T cells in Susac syndrome. Bulk CD8+ and CD4+ cells came from magnetic negative isolation; CD8+ TEMRA by FACS. Notes on the study in general: Acknowledgment was made by the study that its TCR sequencing and HLA analysis involved a relatively small number of individuals.

The sequence was collected from a human donor with multiple sclerosis. Sequenced: CD8+ T cells from PBMCs.

CDR3 sequence: CASSHTGLAYYEQFF. DNA of the CDR3: TGTGCCAGCAGCCATACCGGACTAGCGTACTATGAGCAGTTCTTC. The chain carries TRBV3-1 and TRBJ2-1, with 9 positions matching TRBD2. The CDR3 totals 15 residues. Germline trimming cut 3 bases from V and 8 bases from J; bases unmatched to any gene: 8. Germline loops: CDR1 LGHDT, CDR2 YNNKEL (reference sequence).